This T cell receptor (beta chain) comes out of a study of T-cell reconstitution after alpha-beta-depleted transplantation in children. The library targeted TCRbeta and was prepared with unique molecular identifiers. TCRdb analysed the PCR reads with MiXCR anew, one entry per CDR3 protein. The sample consists of fewer than 350,000 distinct CDR3 sequences, around 10% of them appearing once. This clonotype was counted many times. The antigen is undetermined. A read error may account for a junction end that differs from germline. General study findings and limits: The study traced high day-60 TCRbeta diversity in some patients to surviving recipient T cells and thymic progenitors. Fresh T-cell production supplied most of the T-cell counts and diversity seen one year after transplant. Reports say that about two months after transplant, the alpha-beta T cells came out of several hundred graft clones that had expanded.

Germline V gives CDR1 SSHAT, CDR2 FNYEAQ (reference sequence). The CDR3 spans 16 residues. Sample: PBMCs, taken before TCRalphabeta/CD19-depleted stem cell transplant. The receptor was derived from a boy under two years old with acute myeloid leukemia, due to receive a stem cell transplant. The chain combines TRBV7-7 with TRBJ2-5, with 13 bases fitting TRBD2. CDR3 amino acids: CASSTGLAGVQETQYF. The CDR3 DNA is TGTGCTAGCAGCACAGGACTAGCGGGGGTCCAAGAGACCCAGTACTTC.